A single sample is the source of the 14 T cell receptor beta chains below, sequenced in a study of blood T cell repertoires in COVID-19. Measured with immunoSEQ multiplex PCR; TCRdb has only the in-frame clones, and not every one. Of 200,000 to 300,000 clones listed, more than 70% are singletons. Sequencing was done on a sample of PBMCs or T cells enriched from blood (not recorded which). These receptors all come from a woman in her 40s with acute COVID-19.

In its sample, this clone was seen once. The rearrangement uses TRBV6-5 and TRBJ1-1; D is unresolved. The CDR3 extends over 13 amino acids. The V gene's germline CDR1 is MNHEY and CDR2 SVGAGI. Deletions cut 2 bases from V and 5 bases from J, with 9 bases between. CDR3 DNA: TGTGCCAGCAGTTACACCCCTAGGACTGAAGCTTTCTTT. Its translation: CASSYTPRTEAFF.

The gene calls are TRBV6-5 and TRBJ2-1; 8 bases line up with TRBD2. This CDR3 spans 15 amino acids. CDR1 is MNHEY, CDR2 SVGAGI, per germline. The J segment lost 6 bases and the V segment lost 2 bases, leaving 6 bases of the junction unmatched. This CDR3 is CASSYSSGGSNEQFF. The DNA of the CDR3 is TGTGCCAGCAGTTACAGCAGCGGGGGCAGCAATGAGCAGTTCTTC.

V is TRBV28 and J is TRBJ1-5; D gene unclear. V lost 6 bases to trimming and J lost 6 bases, with 15 bases between them. Germline V gene sequence: CDR1 MDHEN, CDR2 SYDVKM. The CDR3 loop spans 14 amino acids. The CDR3 DNA sequence: TGTGCCAGCAGGATCCCCATAAGCGGTCAGCCCCAGCATTTT. Amino acid sequence: CASRIPISGQPQHF.

The chain uses TRBV19 and TRBJ1-3; D might be TRBD1 (6 bases). The CDR3 length is 14 residues. CDR1 and CDR2 (germline): LNHDA, SQIVND (reference sequence). The V end was cut by 3 bases, the J end by 7 bases, with 13 bases between. The CDR3, as DNA: TGTGCCAGTAGTATTGAAGCAGGGGTCAACACCATATATTTT. This encodes CASSIEAGVNTIYF.

The V and J genes are TRBV24-1 and TRBJ2-3, with 12 bases identical to TRBD2. Germline V gene data show CDR1 as KGHDR and CDR2 as SFDVKD. After removal of 0 bases from V and 7 bases from J, the junction contained 16 bases not matched to a gene. The CDR3 is 20 residues long. CDR3 amino acids: CATSDLASGRASGKYNTQYF. CDR3 DNA sequence: TGTGCCACCAGTGATTTGGCTAGCGGGAGGGCTTCGGGCAAGTATAATACGCAGTATTTT.

V is TRBV5-1 and J is TRBJ1-2; the D gene is possibly TRBD1 (5 bases). The CDR3 is 14 amino acids. The V end lost 1 base, the J end lost 6 bases, and 13 bases lay between the germline ends. In germline, CDR1 is SGHRS, CDR2 YFSETQ. In DNA, the CDR3 is TGCGCCAGCAGCTTGTTTGTTGCGGGGGATGGCTACACCTTC. It is translated as CASSLFVAGDGYTF.

This clone was seen more than once but under ten times. The chain is built from TRBV7-8 and TRBJ1-2, with D tentatively TRBD1 (5 bases). Trimming left V 3 bases short and J 8 bases short, with 19 bases between. The CDR3 spans 15 residues. The germline gives CDR1 SGHVS, CDR2 FQNEAQ. The CDR3 protein is CASSFLSQGEGGYTF. The DNA of the CDR3 is TGTGCCAGCAGCTTCCTGTCTCAAGGGGAGGGAGGCTACACCTTC.

As concerns this clone: In the same sample, other DNA sequences code for this CDR3. The chain carries TRBV7-9 and TRBJ1-4; D call uncertain. CDR3 length: 14 amino acids. Germline CDR1 is SEHNR and CDR2 is FQNEAQ (reference sequence). Trimming left V 1 base short and J 4 bases short, with 7 bases between. CDR3 DNA sequence: TGTGCCAGCAGCTTAGTTTCGGGTAATGAAAAACTGTTTTTT. Protein: CASSLVSGNEKLFF.

The rearrangement links TRBV5-4 to TRBJ2-1; 7 nucleotides match TRBD2. This CDR3 spans 13 amino acids. Losses at the gene ends were 3 bases for V and 7 bases for J; bases not matched to a gene: 4. Germline CDR1 and CDR2: SGHNT and YYREEE (reference sequence). CDR3 DNA sequence: TGTGCCAGCAGCTCGAGGCGGGGGAATGAGCAGTTCTTC. Translating gives CASSSRRGNEQFF.

The V gene is TRBV7-3, the J gene TRBJ2-1, with D maybe TRBD2 (5 bases). CDR3 length equals 14 residues. Trimming stripped 4 bases from V and 4 bases from J, with 11 bases between. Looked up from germline, CDR1 is SGHTA and CDR2 is FQGTGA. The DNA of the CDR3 is TGTGCCAGCAGCTCATACGGAGGTTACAATGAGCAGTTCTTC. Its translation: CASSSYGGYNEQFF.

This sequence joins TRBV18 and TRBJ1-5; D is ambiguous. The CDR3 is 13 residues long. Trimming stripped 5 bases from V and 7 bases from J, with 12 bases between. The germline CDR1 and CDR2 sequences are KGHSH and LQKENI. The CDR3 DNA sequence: TGTGCCAGCTCAAGAACGGGTGAACAGCCCCAGCATTTT. This codes for CASSRTGEQPQHF.

The chain carries TRBV4-1 and TRBJ2-7; 7 bases align to TRBD1. This CDR3 comprises 14 residues. V dropped 0 bases and J dropped 2; count of bases not matched to a gene: 1. Per germline, CDR1 MGHRA and CDR2 YSYEKL. CDR3 sequence: CASSQEDRTYEQYF. Written as DNA, the CDR3 is TGCGCCAGCAGCCAAGAGGACAGGACCTACGAGCAGTACTTC.

V usage is TRBV7-9 and J usage is TRBJ1-3, with D hard to call. The V and J ends lost 1 base and 1 base respectively, with 5 bases between them. The CDR3 loop spans 14 amino acids. Germline V lookup: CDR1 SEHNR, CDR2 FQNEAQ (reference sequence). The CDR3: CASSLETSGNTIYF. The CDR3 nucleotides are TGTGCCAGCAGCTTAGAAACTTCTGGAAACACCATATATTTT.

The chain is built from TRBV25-1 and TRBJ1-5, with unresolved D. V gave up 1 base and J gave up 2 bases, with 12 bases separating them. The CDR3 is 16 residues long. CDR1 is MGHDK and CDR2 is SYGVNS in the germline V gene. CDR3 bases: TGTGCCAGCAGTGAATCAGGCGGGTTGGGCAATCAGCCCCAGCATTTT. Protein product: CASSESGGLGNQPQHF.